The 13 T cell receptor beta chains reported below all come from one sample, sequenced in a study of shared clonotypes between healthy human individuals. The assay was immunoSEQ multiplex PCR, and TCRdb's table has in-frame clones only and misses some. The sample records about 460,000 clones, 75% to 80% being singletons. Sequenced: PBMCs. The receptors originated from a woman in her thirties or forties in good health. Some clones in this sample may be carry-over from other donors' samples.

This clone occurred once. The V and J genes are TRBV19 and TRBJ1-5; D gene uncertain. CDR1 and CDR2 (germline): LNHDA, SQIVND (reference sequence). Trimming pared 4 bases from V and 3 bases from J, leaving 13 bases between. This CDR3 region has 15 residues. CDR3 bases: TGTGCCAGTAGTACCCTGGGCGGCGCCAATCAGCCCCAGCATTTT. It encodes CASSTLGGANQPQHF.

This clone was detected a few times. At one of its ends the junction is not consistent with the germline gene, which may arise from a read error. The V call is TRBV30, the J call TRBJ1-5, with D possibly TRBD1 on 5 matching bases. This CDR3 is 17 amino acids long. CDR1 is GTSNPN, CDR2 SVGIG, per germline (reference sequence). CDR3: CAWSVLGLTQGNPPQHF. The CDR3 DNA is TGTGCCTGGAGTGTACTCGGTTTAACGCAGGGTAATCCGCCCCAGCATTTT.

This clone was counted ten times or more. The same CDR3 is also encoded by other DNA sequences in this sample. The rearrangement links TRBV25-1 to TRBJ2-4, with D perhaps matching TRBD1 (6 bases). The ends were cut back, 0 bases at V and 5 bases at J, with 20 bases in the middle. The CDR3 contains 18 residues. The V gene's germline CDR1 is MGHDK and CDR2 SYGVNS. CDR3 DNA: TGTGCCAGCAGTGAATATTCAAAAAAAACAGGGCCTGAAAACATTCAGTACTTC. This gives the protein CASSEYSKKTGPENIQYF.

As for this clone: This may be a read error, as it is one base from a much larger clone. The chain carries TRBV7-8 and TRBJ2-7, with 7 nucleotides matching TRBD1. The CDR3 runs to 14 residues. After removal of 1 base from V and 1 base from J, the junction contained 1 base not matched to a gene. Germline V gives CDR1 SGHVS, CDR2 FQNEAQ. The CDR3 DNA reads TGTGCCAGCAGCTTAGTGGACAGGTCCTACGAGCAGTACTTC. This codes for CASSLVDRSYEQYF.

V usage is TRBV10-3 and J usage is TRBJ2-1, with 13 bases lining up with TRBD2. V was pared by 8 bases and J by 12 bases, with 10 bases of the junction left unmatched. In germline, CDR1 is ENHRY, CDR2 SYGVKD. The CDR3 contains 14 residues. Here the CDR3 reads CAIQLAGGPLGQFF. The DNA for the CDR3 is TGTGCCATCCAACTAGCGGGAGGGCCCCTGGGGCAGTTCTTC.

The chain recombines TRBV30 with TRBJ1-2, with D hard to call. Germline assignment: CDR1 GTSNPN and CDR2 SVGIG (reference sequence). This CDR3 has 11 amino acids. Trimming left V 1 base short and J 8 bases short, with 8 bases between. In nucleotides, the CDR3 is TGTGCCTGGAGTGCGGCCCTCGGCTACACCTTC. The encoded protein is CAWSAALGYTF.

The chain carries TRBV18 and TRBJ1-1; unclear D gene. With 2 bases removed from V and 4 bases from J, the gap between germline ends came to 11 bases. The CDR3 spans 14 residues. Germline assignment: CDR1 KGHSH and CDR2 LQKENI. The CDR3, as DNA: TGTGCCAGCTCACCAAGGCAGGCCGGCACTGAAGCTTTCTTT. Protein: CASSPRQAGTEAFF.

The genes are TRBV27 and TRBJ2-5; D remains ambiguous. V gave up 2 bases and J gave up 3 bases, with 7 bases separating them. Germline-derived CDR1 and CDR2 are MNHEY and SMNVEV (reference sequence). The CDR3 totals 13 residues. The CDR3 DNA follows: TGTGCCAGCAGTTTAGATCCCGAAGAGACCCAGTACTTC. This encodes CASSLDPEETQYF.

The rearrangement uses TRBV11-3 and TRBJ1-1; D might be TRBD1 (6 bases). The germline V gene encodes CDR1 SGHNT and CDR2 YENEEA. Trimming took off 9 bases at V and 1 base at J, with 18 bases between the two ends. The CDR3 covers 15 residues. CDR3 coding DNA: TGTGCCAGTACAAGCGTGACAGGTCAGAACACTGAAGCTTTCTTT. Translating gives CASTSVTGQNTEAFF.

The rearrangement uses TRBV7-9 and TRBJ1-1; D perhaps matches TRBD1 (5 bases). This CDR3 comprises 16 residues. Trimming took 1 base from V and 1 from J, leaving 13 bases between them. CDR1 is SEHNR and CDR2 is FQNEAQ in the germline V gene (reference sequence). The CDR3 nucleotides read TGTGCCAGCAGCTTAGACGGGGGATGGGGGAACACTGAAGCTTTCTTT. This gives the protein CASSLDGGWGNTEAFF.

The chain links TRBV30 to TRBJ1-3; no firm D call. V lost 5 bases to trimming and J lost 1 base, with 0 bases between them. Germline values: CDR1 GTSNPN, CDR2 SVGIG (reference sequence). The CDR3 sequence is 10 residues long. The CDR3 region has the DNA TGTGCCTGGTCTGGAAACACCATATATTTT. This encodes CAWSGNTIYF.

A single count supports this clone. This chain links TRBV5-1 with TRBJ2-2; 9 nucleotides line up with TRBD2. Germline lookup yields CDR1 SGHRS and CDR2 YFSETQ. The CDR3 consists of 13 residues. Unmatched junction bases numbered 3, after V lost 6 bases and J lost 6 bases. The DNA for the CDR3 is TGCGCCAGCAAGGTAGCGGGAGCCGGGGAGCTGTTTTTT. Translation: CASKVAGAGELFF.

The chain carries TRBV6-4 and TRBJ1-1; tentative D call: TRBD1 (6 bases). The V gene's germline CDR1 is MRHNA and CDR2 SNTAGT. V shed 6 bases and J shed 7 bases, with 18 bases lying between them. The CDR3 is 14 amino acids. CDR3 protein: CASSMGGVLVEAFF. CDR3 DNA: TGTGCCAGCAGCATGGGGGGCGTATTGGTTGAAGCTTTCTTT.